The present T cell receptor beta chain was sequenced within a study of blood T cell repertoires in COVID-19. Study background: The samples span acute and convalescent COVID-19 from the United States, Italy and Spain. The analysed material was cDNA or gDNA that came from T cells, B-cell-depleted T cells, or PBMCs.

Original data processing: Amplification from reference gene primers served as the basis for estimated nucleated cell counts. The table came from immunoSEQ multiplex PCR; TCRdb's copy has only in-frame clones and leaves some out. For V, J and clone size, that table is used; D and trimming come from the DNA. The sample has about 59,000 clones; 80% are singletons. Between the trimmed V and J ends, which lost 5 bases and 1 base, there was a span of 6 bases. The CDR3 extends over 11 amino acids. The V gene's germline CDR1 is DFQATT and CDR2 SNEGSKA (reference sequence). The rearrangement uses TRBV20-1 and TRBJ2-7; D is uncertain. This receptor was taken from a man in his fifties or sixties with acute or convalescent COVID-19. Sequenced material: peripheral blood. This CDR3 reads CSAAGSYEQYF. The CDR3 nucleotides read TGCAGTGCTGCCGGTTCCTACGAGCAGTACTTC.